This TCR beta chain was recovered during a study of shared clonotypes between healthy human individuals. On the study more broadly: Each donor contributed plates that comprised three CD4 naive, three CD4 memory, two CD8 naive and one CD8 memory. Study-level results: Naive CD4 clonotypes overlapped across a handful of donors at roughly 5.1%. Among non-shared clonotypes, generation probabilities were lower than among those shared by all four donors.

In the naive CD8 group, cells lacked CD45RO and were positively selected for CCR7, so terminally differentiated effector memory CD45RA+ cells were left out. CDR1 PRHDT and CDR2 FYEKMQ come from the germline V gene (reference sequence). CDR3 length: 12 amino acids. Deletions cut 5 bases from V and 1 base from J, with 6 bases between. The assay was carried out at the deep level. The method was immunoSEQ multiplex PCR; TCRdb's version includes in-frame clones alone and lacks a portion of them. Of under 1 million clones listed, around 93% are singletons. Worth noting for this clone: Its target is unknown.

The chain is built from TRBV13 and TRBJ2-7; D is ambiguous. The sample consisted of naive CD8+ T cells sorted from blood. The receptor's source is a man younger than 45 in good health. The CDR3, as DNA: TGTGCCAGCAGCCCCGGGTCCTACGAGCAGTACTTC. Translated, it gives CASSPGSYEQYF.